The TCR beta chain described here comes from a study of patients and donors after allogeneic stem cell transplantation. Using its own MiXCR run on the RT-PCR reads, TCRdb lists one record per CDR3 protein. The sample contains some 880,000 distinct CDR3 sequences, approximately 19% of which appear only once. Per the germline V gene, CDR1 is SGHTA and CDR2 is FQGNSA. V was shortened by 5 bases and J by 3 bases, with 17 bases between the two germline ends. The CDR3 totals 15 residues. The gene calls are TRBV7-2 and TRBJ2-7, with D possibly called TRBD1 or TRBD2 (7 bases each). The clonotype was recovered from a human donor who was either an allogeneic HSCT recipient or a stem cell or donor lymphocyte infusion donor (not recorded which). It is not recorded whose cells these are; they may come from a transplant donor. The sample taken for sequencing was blood, either unsorted or a sorted T cell fraction (not recorded which). CDR3: CASSQGEGQNYEQYF. The CDR3 DNA reads TGTGCCAGCAGCCAGGGGGAGGGCCAGAACTACGAGCAGTACTTC.